Listed below are T cell receptor beta chains from one sample, sequenced in a study of vaccination effects on CD4 cells after COVID-19. Antigen specificity for these receptors is unknown. Sequencing used immunoSEQ multiplex PCR; TCRdb keeps in-frame clones, though not all of them. The data show 78,000 or so clones, under 80% seen once. The sequencing used CD4+ T cells from PBMCs cultured with SARS-CoV-2 spike peptides, collected before COVID-19 vaccination. These receptor sequences come from a human donor who received a COVID-19 vaccine. CDR3s include the opening cysteine and the closing phenylalanine or tryptophan. The D gene is left open where the match is weak. A clone size is listed for some rows: how often the clone was seen (once, few, many), or a class if it is expanded.

D gene,J gene,V gene,clone size,CDR3 protein,CDR3 DNA
-,TRBJ1-2,TRBV2,-,CASSGTARGYGYTF,TGTGCCAGCAGTGGGACAGCCCGGGGCTATGGCTACACCTTC
-,TRBJ2-4,TRBV11-3,-,CASSLVTRFVAKNIQYF,TGTGCCAGCAGCTTAGTAACTCGATTTGTAGCCAAAAACATTCAGTACTTC
TRBD1,TRBJ2-1,TRBV5-6,once,CASSLVDRDTNEQFF,TGTGCCAGCAGCTTGGTGGACAGGGATACCAATGAGCAGTTCTTC
-,TRBJ1-4,TRBV3-1/TRBV3-2,-,CASSQSGVNEKLFF,TGTGCCAGCAGCCAATCGGGGGTAAATGAAAAACTGTTTTTT
-,TRBJ1-1,TRBV19,-,CASTTKPGNTEAFF,TGTGCCAGTACCACAAAGCCGGGGAACACTGAAGCTTTCTTT
TRBD1,TRBJ1-4,TRBV6-1,-,CASSDQGAKKLFF,TGTGCCAGCAGTGATCAGGGGGCAAAAAAACTGTTTTTT
-,TRBJ2-2,TRBV6-1,once,CASSEGTGELFF,TGTGCCAGCAGTGAAGGCACCGGGGAGCTGTTTTTT
-,TRBJ2-5,TRBV5-1,-,CASSFSFGGEETQYF,TGCGCCAGCAGCTTTTCTTTCGGGGGAGAAGAGACCCAGTACTTC
TRBD1,TRBJ1-5,TRBV6-5,-,CASSYQDRDNQPQHF,TGTGCCAGCAGTTATCAGGACAGGGATAATCAGCCCCAGCATTTT
-,TRBJ1-1,TRBV2,few,CASSEAGTAIRNTEAFF,TGTGCCAGCAGTGAAGCCGGGACGGCTATTCGGAACACTGAAGCTTTCTTT
TRBD2,TRBJ2-1,TRBV7-2,-,CASSLARTSGGYNEQFF,TGTGCCAGCAGCTTAGCGCGGACTAGCGGGGGGTACAATGAGCAGTTCTTC
-,TRBJ1-1,TRBV7-2,few,CASSLYTANTEAFF,TGTGCCAGCAGCTTATACACAGCTAACACTGAAGCTTTCTTT
TRBD1,TRBJ2-1,TRBV30,once,CAWRPVPGQGRNEQFF,TGTGCCTGGAGGCCGGTCCCGGGACAGGGAAGGAATGAGCAGTTCTTC
-,TRBJ1-3,TRBV5-5,-,CASSLETPGNTIYF,TGTGCCAGCAGCTTGGAGACACCTGGAAACACCATATATTTT
-,TRBJ1-1,TRBV5-8,few,CASPTSYLTVEDTEAFF,TGTGCCAGCCCTACCAGTTACTTGACAGTAGAGGACACTGAAGCTTTCTTT
-,TRBJ2-2,TRBV7-2,-,CASSADQNTGELFF,TGTGCCAGCAGCGCGGACCAAAACACCGGGGAGCTGTTTTTT
-,TRBJ2-1,TRBV7-2,few,CASRLHNEQFF,TGTGCCAGCAGACTCCATAATGAGCAGTTCTTC
-,TRBJ1-4,TRBV15,-,CATSRLGGIIKEKLFF,TGTGCCACCAGCAGGCTTGGGGGGATTATTAAGGAAAAACTGTTTTTT
-,TRBJ1-1,TRBV9,-,CASSVAYMGGDTEAFF,TGTGCCAGCAGCGTAGCGTATATGGGGGGGGACACTGAAGCTTTCTTT
-,TRBJ2-5,TRBV5-6,-,CASSLVGAEETQYF,TGTGCCAGCAGCTTGGTCGGGGCAGAAGAGACCCAGTACTTC
-,TRBJ1-5,TRBV19,-,CASSIGQVRQPQHF,TGTGCCAGTAGTATAGGGCAGGTCCGTCAGCCCCAGCATTTT
-,TRBJ1-6,TRBV6-5,-,CASRGPVNSPLHF,TGTGCCAGCAGGGGACCGGTAAATTCACCCCTCCACTTT
-,TRBJ1-1,TRBV3-1/TRBV3-2,-,CASSRWDTEAFF,TGTGCCAGCAGCCGATGGGACACTGAAGCTTTCTTT
-,TRBJ2-3,TRBV2,-,CASTYRGLTDTQYF,TGTGCCAGCACCTACCGCGGCCTCACAGATACGCAGTATTTT
-,TRBJ1-2,TRBV2,-,CASSEEPGSHYGYTF,TGTGCCAGCAGTGAAGAACCAGGGTCCCACTATGGCTACACCTTC
-,TRBJ2-2,TRBV30,-,CAWSGGQGAGELFF,TGTGCCTGGAGTGGAGGGCAGGGTGCCGGGGAGCTGTTTTTT
TRBD1,TRBJ2-1,TRBV7-2,-,CASSLRRTGGALEQFF,TGTGCCAGCAGCTTAAGACGCACAGGGGGCGCATTGGAGCAGTTCTTC
-,TRBJ1-1,TRBV9,-,CASSVGTWSTEAFF,TGTGCCAGCAGCGTTGGTACTTGGAGCACTGAAGCTTTCTTT
TRBD1,TRBJ2-1,TRBV27,-,CASSLRDRGPHSYNEQFF,TGTGCCAGCAGTCTCCGGGACAGGGGGCCCCACTCCTACAATGAGCAGTTCTTC
TRBD2,TRBJ2-5,TRBV10-3,-,CAISALAATQGETQYF,TGTGCCATCAGTGCTCTAGCGGCGACCCAAGGAGAGACCCAGTACTTC
TRBD1,TRBJ2-3,TRBV5-8,once,CASSTPGTATSTDTQYF,TGTGCCAGCAGCACTCCAGGGACAGCGACTAGCACAGATACGCAGTATTTT
-,TRBJ2-3,TRBV7-3,-,CASSSSGTDTQYF,TGTGCCAGCAGCTCTAGCGGCACAGATACGCAGTATTTT
-,TRBJ1-2,TRBV5-8,-,CASSLYSGNGYTF,TGTGCCAGCAGCTTGTATTCAGGGAATGGCTACACCTTC
TRBD2,TRBJ2-3,TRBV10-3,-,CAIMGSGGADTQYF,TGTGCCATCATGGGAAGCGGGGGCGCAGATACGCAGTATTTT
TRBD2,TRBJ2-5,TRBV5-1,-,CASSLVASGQETQYF,TGCGCCAGCAGCTTGGTTGCTAGCGGCCAAGAGACCCAGTACTTC
-,TRBJ2-5,TRBV6-5,-,CASSYSLAEGTQYF,TGTGCCAGCAGTTACTCGTTGGCAGAGGGGACCCAGTACTTC